This T cell receptor beta chain is from a study of T-cell reconstitution after alpha-beta-depleted transplantation in children. Whole-study results and caveats: Several hundred rapidly expanded clones from non-depleted graft cells reportedly supplied alpha-beta T cells about two months post-transplant. T-cell counts and diversity were attributed mostly to newly produced T cells one year after transplant.

This clonotype was detected many times. Its antigen remains unknown. Unique molecular identifiers were built into the TCRbeta library. TCRdb independently ran MiXCR on the PCR reads; one entry per CDR3 protein. Found here are approximately 650,000 distinct CDR3 sequences, around 12% of them singletons; the top ten hold about 0.77%. Per germline, CDR1 DFQATT and CDR2 SNEGSKA (reference sequence). The CDR3 spans 16 residues. J lost 2 bases, V lost 3 bases, and 12 bases had no gene match. The V call is TRBV20-1, the J call TRBJ2-5; 7 bases map to TRBD1. The specimen comprised PBMCs, sampled before TCRalphabeta/CD19-depleted stem cell transplant. The clonotype originates from a girl aged 2-10 years with congenital amegakaryocytic thrombocytopenia, due to receive a stem cell transplant. Written as DNA, the CDR3 is TGCAGTGCTAGCCCCCAGCTCGGGACAGAACAAGAGACCCAGTACTTC. Translated: CSASPQLGTEQETQYF.